This T cell receptor beta chain was retrieved from a study of monozygotic twins with inflammatory bowel disease. TCRdb re-called the 5' RACE reads; one entry per CDR3 protein, DNA not given. In total, the table holds 200,000 to 250,000 distinct CDR3 sequences. Germline V gives CDR1 SGHTA, CDR2 FQGNSA. CDR3 length: 15 residues. Every single donor had a 2.5 ml blood sample drawn. A word on this clonotype: Its target is unknown.

Study-wide points: A single strong IBD-associated signal or clonotype was not supported by the findings. Using the inverse Simpson index, IBD patients had lower TCRbeta diversity than healthy co-twins.

The TCR comes from a human donor with ulcerative colitis or Crohn's disease, or a healthy co-twin of an affected twin (not recorded which). The rearrangement uses TRBV7-2 and TRBJ2-3; TCRdb calls TRBD1, which cannot be checked without DNA. The specimen sequenced was blood. The CDR3 here is CASSPRPRVEDTQYF. Full variable domain (missing parts from reference TRBV7-2 and TRBJ2-3): GAGVSQSPSNKVTEKGKDVELRCDPISGHTALYWYRQSLGQGLEFLIYFQGNSAPDKSGLPSDRFSAERTGGSVSTLTIQRTQQEDSAVYLCASSPRPRVEDTQYFGPGTRLTVL.